This T cell receptor (beta chain) was sequenced during a study of response to subunit inactivated influenza vaccine. Whole-study results and caveats: Seasonal influenza vaccination, on each occasion, was suggested by the authors to recruit few new T cells.

In its sample, this clonotype was seen once. The antigen remains unidentified. Each CDR3 protein gets one entry after TCRdb re-called the RT-PCR reads with MiXCR. The profile shows 300,000 to 350,000 distinct CDR3 sequences, 21% of them singletons. Trimming took 0 bases from V and 5 from J, leaving 13 bases between them. CDR1 is SGHRS, CDR2 YFSETQ, per germline. This CDR3 spans 15 amino acids. The TCR comes from a man between 45 and 75 years old who received an inactivated influenza vaccine. This sequence joins TRBV5-1 and TRBJ2-3, with no clear D. Sequencing was performed on PBMCs from blood, taken approximately 22 months after vaccination. The CDR3 nucleotides read TGCGCCAGCAGCTTGGCGCCGGCCCCGGGAGATACGCAGTATTTT. It encodes CASSLAPAPGDTQYF.